The text below deals with one TCR beta chain. Its antigen is not identified. The table came from immunoSEQ multiplex PCR; TCRdb's copy has only in-frame clones and leaves some out. The repertoire holds more than 90,000 clones, with over 75% as singletons. The record originates from a study of T cell responses to AZD1222 COVID-19 vaccine. Study-wide findings and caveats: Across the whole spike, CD4 TCRs peaked at regions 160-218 and 743-854. Seropositive status at baseline applied to only five to seven AZD1222 recipients. Clonal diversity was possibly underestimated, and the donors were mostly white British, with more females. Nearly half of spike-specific TCRs reportedly target unmutated variant regions.

The sequence derives from an adult in good health. Here the sequenced sample was peripheral blood, taken on day 0 of AZD1222 vaccination.

For the CDR3, the DNA is TGTGCCAGCAGTTCCCCAGAATTCTACGAGCAGTACTTC. Amino acid sequence: CASSSPEFYEQYF. The V gene is TRBV6-5, the J gene TRBJ2-7; no reliable D call. CDR1 is MNHEY, CDR2 SVGAGI, per germline. This CDR3 region has 13 residues. V lost 4 bases and J 3 bases, leaving 10 bases between the germline ends.